This T cell receptor beta chain was identified in a study of T cells in Graves' hyperthyroidism and ophthalmopathy. In its sample, this clonotype was seen many times. The target antigen is unknown. This CDR3 is 14 amino acids long. The germline CDR1 and CDR2 sequences are SQVTM and ANQGSEA. Between the trimmed V and J ends, which lost 6 bases and 8 bases, there was a span of 19 bases. Findings of the study overall: Most thyroid clonotypes expanded above 0.001 were also detected in blood.

Using RNA transcripts as the source, TCR beta CDR3 regions were amplified. The TCR CDR3 first-round RT-PCR relied on the HTBI primer set. MiXCR was run by TCRdb on the multiplex PCR reads, yielding one entry per CDR3 protein. The sample lists a few hundred thousand distinct CDR3 sequences, 46% occurring once. Sample: peripheral blood or thyroid tissue (not recorded which). V is TRBV29-1 and J is TRBJ1-4; TRBD1 might be the D (5 bases). The clonotype comes from an adult woman with Graves' disease, either hyperthyroidism or ophthalmopathy (not recorded which). The CDR3 DNA sequence: TGCAGCGTACGGGACCTCTCACTGGAAGAAAAACTGTTTTTT. Translated: CSVRDLSLEEKLFF.